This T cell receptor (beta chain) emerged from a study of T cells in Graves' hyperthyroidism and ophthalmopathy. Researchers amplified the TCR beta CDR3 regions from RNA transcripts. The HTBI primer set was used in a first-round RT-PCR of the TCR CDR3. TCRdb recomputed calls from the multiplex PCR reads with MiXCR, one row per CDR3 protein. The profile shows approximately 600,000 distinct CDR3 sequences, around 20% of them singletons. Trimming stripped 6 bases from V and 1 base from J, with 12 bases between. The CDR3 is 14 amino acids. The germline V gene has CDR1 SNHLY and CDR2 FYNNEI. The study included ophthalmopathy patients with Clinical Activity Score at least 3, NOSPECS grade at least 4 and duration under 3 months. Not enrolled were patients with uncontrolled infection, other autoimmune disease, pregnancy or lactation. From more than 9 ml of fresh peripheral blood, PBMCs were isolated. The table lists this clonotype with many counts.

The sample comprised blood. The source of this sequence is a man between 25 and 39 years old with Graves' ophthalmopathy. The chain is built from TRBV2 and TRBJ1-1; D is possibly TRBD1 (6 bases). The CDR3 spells CASRPRTANTEAFF. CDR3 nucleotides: TGTGCCAGCAGACCTCGGACAGCGAACACTGAAGCTTTCTTT.